The 27 T cell receptor beta chains below were found in one sample sequenced in a study of early T cells in non-severe SARS-CoV-2 infection (dated by TCRdb to the early 2020s). Library creation used 5' RACE. Instrument used: NextSeq 500. TCRdb reanalyzed the raw reads on its own, using fastp at Q25 for trimming and MiXCR for clone calling, and kept in-frame beta chains. Each entry is one CDR3 protein sequence, shown with its most common DNA and genes. In this sample the table shows 55,000 to 80,000 distinct CDR3 sequences, about 10% of which occur a single time. The ten largest make up 13% of the sample. This specimen consisted of whole blood, obtained at baseline. The receptors stem from an adult who was a healthcare worker with PCR-confirmed SARS-CoV-2 infection or an uninfected control (not recorded which).

The rearrangement uses TRBV4-2 and TRBJ2-3, with 13 bases fitting TRBD2. Germline CDR1 LGHNA, CDR2 YNFKEQ. Unmatched junction bases numbered 6, after V lost 4 bases and J lost 2 bases. The CDR3 contains 17 residues. The CDR3 protein is CASSRSGLAGTTDTQYF. CDR3 DNA: TGTGCCAGCAGCCGGTCGGGACTAGCGGGAACCACAGATACGCAGTATTTT.

This clonotype was recorded at least ten times. The chain combines TRBV5-4 with TRBJ2-1; D is unresolved. Trimming took 0 bases from V and 5 from J, leaving 3 bases between them. Germline loops: CDR1 SGHNT, CDR2 YYREEE (reference sequence). The length of the CDR3 is 12 residues. The DNA for the CDR3 is TGTGCCAGCAGCTTGGGCAACAATGAGCAGTTCTTC. Its protein is CASSLGNNEQFF. The full variable domain, in which reference TRBV5-4 and TRBJ2-1 provide the parts outside the CDR3, is ETGVTQSPTHLIKTRGQQVTLRCSSQSGHNTVSWYQQALGQGPQFIFQYYREEENGRGNFPPRFSGLQFPNYSSELNVNALELDDSALYLCASSLGNNEQFFGPGTRLTVL.

This clonotype was seen ten or more times. This chain uses TRBV5-1 with TRBJ2-1; the match to TRBD2 covers 9 bases. Per the germline V gene, CDR1 is SGHRS and CDR2 is YFSETQ. The CDR3 runs to 20 residues. J lost 2 bases, V lost 0 bases, and 15 bases had no gene match. CDR3 nucleotide sequence: TGCGCCAGCAGCTTGGTAGGGACTAGCTTGAAAGAAACCGCCTACAATGAGCAGTTCTTC. As protein: CASSLVGTSLKETAYNEQFF.

This clonotype was seen many times. V usage is TRBV28 and J usage is TRBJ1-1; the D gene is possibly TRBD1 (5 bases). The V end was cut by 5 bases, the J end by 5 bases, with 18 bases between. The germline V gene encodes CDR1 MDHEN and CDR2 SYDVKM. This CDR3 contains 15 residues. The CDR3 nucleotides read TGTGCCAGCAGTCCCGGTCGGGGCGGTAAGACTGAAGCTTTCTTT. Translation gives CASSPGRGGKTEAFF.

This clonotype has just a few counts. The J gene is TRBJ1-5, the V gene TRBV10-3, with 8 bases aligning to TRBD1. There are 14 residues in the CDR3. Germline V lookup: CDR1 ENHRY, CDR2 SYGVKD. V shed 10 bases and J 1 base; nucleotides not matched to a gene: 6. CDR3 in DNA: TGTGCCACCGCGACAGGGGACAGCAATCAGCCCCAGCATTTT. The encoded protein is CATATGDSNQPQHF.

This clonotype showed up just a few times. J is TRBJ1-4 and V is TRBV18; D is unresolved. V was cut by 2 bases and J by 7 bases, with 8 bases left in between. CDR1 and CDR2 from the germline V gene are KGHSH and LQKENI. The CDR3 has 13 amino acids. Here the CDR3 reads CASSPADGEKLFF. CDR3 coding DNA: TGTGCCAGCTCACCAGCTGACGGTGAAAAACTGTTTTTT.

This clonotype was observed a handful of times. The V call is TRBV7-2, the J call TRBJ2-1; 16 bases line up with TRBD2. CDR1 and CDR2 (germline): SGHTA, FQGNSA. With 4 bases clipped from V and 0 bases from J, the junction kept 6 bases outside the gene matches. There are 19 residues in the CDR3. The CDR3 region has the DNA TGTGCCAGCAGCTCCCCGGGACTAGCGGGAGGGAGCTCCTACAATGAGCAGTTCTTC. This sequence encodes CASSSPGLAGGSSYNEQFF.

This clonotype was seen only once. The J gene is TRBJ2-3, the V gene TRBV5-6, with a tentative D call TRBD2 (7 bases). Per the germline V gene, CDR1 is SGHDT and CDR2 is YYEEEE. V was clipped by 5 bases and J by 1 base, with 23 bases between them. The CDR3 length is 18 residues. CDR3 region: CASSLRTGGRDGTDTQYF. As DNA, the CDR3 is TGTGCCAGCAGTTTACGCACGGGGGGCAGGGACGGCACAGATACGCAGTATTTT. Full variable domain (remainder filled in from reference TRBV5-6 and TRBJ2-3): DAGVTQSPTHLIKTRGQQVTLRCSPKSGHDTVSWYQQALGQGPQFIFQYYEEEERQRGNFPDRFSGHQFPNYSSELNVNALLLGDSALYLCASSLRTGGRDGTDTQYFGPGTRLTVL.

The chain has TRBV6-2 or TRBV6-3 and TRBJ2-3; the D is unclear. CDR1 and CDR2 from the germline V gene are MNHEY and SVGEGT. This CDR3 contains 13 residues. V was cut by 5 bases and J by 4 bases, with 10 bases left in between. CDR3: CASSDPGPDTQYF. DNA for the CDR3: TGTGCCAGCAGTGACCCTGGCCCAGATACGCAGTATTTT.

V and J are TRBV7-8 and TRBJ2-3; 7 bases align to TRBD2. After removal of 6 bases from V and 0 bases from J, the junction contained 3 bases not matched to a gene. This CDR3 comprises 14 residues. Germline V gene sequence: CDR1 SGHVS, CDR2 FQNEAQ. CDR3 region: CASRNSGSTDTQYF. DNA for the CDR3: TGTGCCAGCAGAAATAGCGGGAGCACAGATACGCAGTATTTT.

This clonotype was counted between two and nine times. V gene TRBV7-9 combines with J gene TRBJ2-5, with D unclear. CDR1 and CDR2 from the germline V gene are SEHNR and FQNEAQ (reference sequence). The CDR3 length is 14 residues. Trimming removed 2 bases at V and 1 base at J, with 8 bases between. CDR3 in DNA: TGTGCCAGCAGCTTAAGCGTCGCCCAAGAGACCCAGTACTTC. It is translated as CASSLSVAQETQYF.

This chain links TRBV18 with TRBJ2-2; perhaps TRBD2 as D (6 bases). The CDR3 sequence is 15 residues long. Germline assignment: CDR1 KGHSH and CDR2 LQKENI. Trimming shortened V by 4 bases and J by 0 bases, and 9 bases separated the two germline ends. The CDR3 DNA is TGTGCCAGCTCACGACCTAGCGCGAACACCGGGGAGCTGTTTTTT. The encoded protein is CASSRPSANTGELFF.

CDR3 nucleotide sequence: TGTGCCATCAGTGAACGGCAGGGATTCGACGAGCAGTACTTC. Translating gives CAISERQGFDEQYF. The chain is built from TRBV10-3 and TRBJ2-7, with a possible D match to TRBD1 (5 bases). The germline V and J ends were trimmed by 3 bases and 5 bases, with 14 bases remaining between them. The CDR3 runs to 14 residues. Germline V gene data show CDR1 as ENHRY and CDR2 as SYGVKD.

This clonotype was recorded many times. This chain uses TRBV20-1 with TRBJ1-2; no definite D call. Germline values: CDR1 DFQATT, CDR2 SNEGSKA (reference sequence). The CDR3 is 15 residues long. Trimming shortened V by 1 base and J by 1 base, and 13 bases separated the two germline ends. The CDR3 DNA sequence: TGCAGTGCTAGAGGAGGCGTCGGGCTTAACTATGGCTACACCTTC. Protein product: CSARGGVGLNYGYTF.

This clonotype was found many times. The chain joins TRBV10-3 to TRBJ1-1; D is undetermined. Per the germline V gene, CDR1 is ENHRY and CDR2 is SYGVKD. Trimming took 4 bases from V and 1 from J, leaving 7 bases between them. The CDR3 is 13 amino acids. CDR3: CAISGPPNTEAFF. The CDR3 bases are TGTGCCATCAGTGGGCCCCCGAACACTGAAGCTTTCTTT.

This clonotype was seen only a few times. V gene TRBV5-1 combines with J gene TRBJ2-7; D is possibly TRBD1 (5 bases). The CDR3 sequence is 13 residues long. V lost 2 bases and J 1 base, leaving 7 bases between the germline ends. Germline values: CDR1 SGHRS, CDR2 YFSETQ. CDR3: CASSFQGSYEQYF. The CDR3 DNA sequence: TGCGCCAGCAGCTTCCAGGGTTCCTACGAGCAGTACTTC.

This clonotype was detected a few times. This sequence joins TRBV11-1 and TRBJ2-1; no definite D call. The germline gives CDR1 SGHAT, CDR2 FQDESV (reference sequence). Trimming removed 3 bases at V and 4 bases at J, with 13 bases between. CDR3 length: 15 amino acids. The CDR3 DNA is TGTGCCAGCAGCTTCGGACGGAATACTTACAATGAGCAGTTCTTC. Its protein is CASSFGRNTYNEQFF.

This clonotype was picked up many times. The gene calls are TRBV12-3 or TRBV12-4 and TRBJ2-7; D is possibly TRBD2 (5 bases). This CDR3 is 14 amino acids long. The germline V and J ends were trimmed by 5 bases and 2 bases, with 13 bases remaining between them. CDR3 sequence: CASSLYPGTYEQYF. The CDR3 DNA sequence: TGTGCCAGCAGTCTATATCCGGGGACCTACGAGCAGTACTTC.

This clonotype showed up many times. V usage is TRBV4-1 and J usage is TRBJ2-3, with D unresolved. V was clipped by 3 bases and J by 4 bases, with 2 bases between them. CDR3 length: 11 residues. The germline CDR1 and CDR2 sequences are MGHRA and YSYEKL. CDR3 loop: CASSQADTQYF. CDR3 sequence (DNA): TGCGCCAGCAGCCAGGCAGATACGCAGTATTTT.

This clonotype has a count of ten or more. The CDR3 region is CASSQANWPMNTEAFF. CDR3 bases: TGCGCCAGCAGCCAAGCTAATTGGCCTATGAACACTGAAGCTTTCTTT. The genes are TRBV4-1 and TRBJ1-1; D is unclear. CDR1 is MGHRA, CDR2 YSYEKL, per germline. This CDR3 contains 16 residues. Trimming took 1 base from V and 0 from J, leaving 12 bases between them.

This chain uses TRBV5-8 with TRBJ2-1; possibly TRBD1 for D (6 bases). Trimming took 7 bases from V and 0 from J, leaving 11 bases between them. Germline assignment: CDR1 SGHTS and CDR2 YDEGEE. CDR3 length: 14 amino acids. The CDR3 reads CASPGTFSYNEQFF. In DNA form, the CDR3 reads TGTGCCAGCCCCGGGACATTCTCCTACAATGAGCAGTTCTTC. Complete variable domain (other parts from reference TRBV5-8 and TRBJ2-1): EAGVTQSPTHLIKTRGQQATLRCSPISGHTSVYWYQQALGLGLQFLLWYDEGEERNRGNFPPRFSGRQFPNYSSELNVNALELEDSALYLCASPGTFSYNEQFFGPGTRLTVL.

The V call is TRBV7-9, the J call TRBJ2-1; possibly TRBD2 for D (5 bases). Germline CDR1 reads SEHNR; CDR2 reads FQNEAQ (reference sequence). The CDR3 is 12 amino acids. Deletions cut 3 bases from V and 10 bases from J, with 10 bases between. The CDR3, as DNA: TGTGCCAGCAGCTTTGACGGGATAGAGCAGTTCTTC. Translation gives CASSFDGIEQFF.

The CDR3 coding sequence is TGCAGTGCTAGCCCGGGCACCTACGAGCAGTACTTC. It translates to CSASPGTYEQYF. The V call is TRBV20-1, the J call TRBJ2-7; D remains ambiguous. The V gene's germline CDR1 is DFQATT and CDR2 SNEGSKA (reference sequence). The V and J ends lost 3 bases and 2 bases respectively, with 8 bases between them. The CDR3 has 12 residues.

This clonotype has ten or more counts. The rearrangement joins TRBV7-3 to TRBJ2-5, with 7 nucleotides matching TRBD1. Looked up from germline, CDR1 is SGHTA and CDR2 is FQGTGA. The CDR3 is 14 amino acids. V shed 5 bases, J shed 1 base, and the junction held 4 bases outside the gene matches. Here the CDR3 DNA reads TGTGCCAGCAGCCCGACAGGGCTCCAAGAGACCCAGTACTTC. Translation: CASSPTGLQETQYF.

This clonotype has at least ten counts. This sequence joins TRBV9 and TRBJ2-1, with 7 bases identical to TRBD2. This CDR3 has 15 residues. From germline, CDR1 is SGDLS and CDR2 YYNGEE. The J segment lost 7 bases and the V segment lost 0 bases, leaving 7 bases of the junction unmatched. The CDR3 DNA is TGTGCCAGCAGCGTAGCGGCGGGAGTCGCAAATGAGCAGTTCTTC. It yields the protein CASSVAAGVANEQFF.

This rearrangement joins TRBV7-2 to TRBJ2-5; the match to TRBD2 covers 7 bases. Germline V lookup: CDR1 SGHTA, CDR2 FQGNSA. The CDR3 extends over 14 amino acids. Trimming at V came to 0 bases and at J to 4 bases, leaving 2 bases not matched to a gene. CDR3 sequence: CASSLAASGETQYF. The CDR3 bases are TGTGCCAGCAGCTTAGCGGCTAGCGGAGAGACCCAGTACTTC.

On this clonotype itself: This CDR3 is missing its conserved last phenylalanine or tryptophan, likely due to a read error. The limits of the CDR3 on the DNA are not certain, so only TCRdb's listed CDR3 is given. The CDR3 here is CASSTGTGTRKL. The chain links TRBV11-1 to TRBJ1-1; TRBD1, the table's D call, was not compared with the DNA. The CDR3 spans 12 amino acids, including both terminal residues. Germline V gene sequence: CDR1 SGHAT, CDR2 FQDESV (reference sequence).